Below are 21 T cell receptor beta chains sequenced from a single sample in a study of cytomegalovirus exposure and HLA in healthy donors. PCR primers comprised 60 Vbeta and 13 Jbeta primers. Generated by immunoSEQ multiplex PCR, the TCRdb table keeps only in-frame clones and is missing some. Of roughly 120,000 clones in the sample, roughly 82% are singletons; the top ten hold around 1.5%. The sequencing input was PBMCs. The source is a woman younger than 35 in good health and CMV-seronegative.

This chain connects TRBV6-6 to TRBJ1-2; 7 bases fit TRBD1. Germline V gene sequence: CDR1 MNHNY, CDR2 SVGAGI (reference sequence). The CDR3 runs to 16 residues. V lost 1 base to trimming and J lost 0 bases; unmatched junction nucleotides: 5. In DNA form, the CDR3 reads TGTGCCAGCAGTTACTGGGGGACAGATTCTAACTATGGCTACACCTTC. This codes for CASSYWGTDSNYGYTF.

The chain employs TRBV6-5 and TRBJ2-7; 8 nucleotides agree with TRBD2. The ends lost 2 bases at V and 2 bases at J; junction bases unmatched: 2. CDR1 is MNHEY, CDR2 SVGAGI, per germline. This CDR3 has 14 residues. The CDR3 spells CASSYIAGTYEQYF. Written as DNA, the CDR3 is TGTGCCAGCAGTTACATAGCGGGAACCTACGAGCAGTACTTC.

This clone has just a few counts. The chain recombines TRBV5-4 with TRBJ2-5; 13 positions agree with TRBD2. With 4 bases clipped from V and 1 base from J, the junction kept 4 bases outside the gene matches. The CDR3 spans 16 residues. Germline lookup yields CDR1 SGHNT and CDR2 YYREEE (reference sequence). CDR3 DNA sequence: TGTGCCAGCAGCCCGGGACTAGCGGGACGCCAAGAGACCCAGTACTTC. Translation gives CASSPGLAGRQETQYF.

This clone has just one count. The rearrangement joins TRBV5-1 to TRBJ1-5, with a possible D match to TRBD1 (5 bases). The CDR3 totals 13 residues. The germline gives CDR1 SGHRS, CDR2 YFSETQ. With 5 bases removed from V and 6 bases from J, the gap between germline ends came to 12 bases. CDR3 sequence: CASRMGEGQPQHF. The CDR3 nucleotides are TGCGCCAGCAGGATGGGGGAGGGTCAGCCCCAGCATTTT.

The chain recombines TRBV19 with TRBJ1-1; 7 bases map to TRBD1. This CDR3 contains 14 residues. Germline V lookup: CDR1 LNHDA, CDR2 SQIVND (reference sequence). J gave up 2 bases and V 5 bases, and 5 bases lay outside the gene matches. DNA of the CDR3: TGTGCCAGTAGTCCCTGGACAGGCAACACTGAAGCTTTCTTT. Protein: CASSPWTGNTEAFF. Complete variable domain (other parts from reference TRBV19 and TRBJ1-1): DGGITQSPKYLFRKEGQNVTLSCEQNLNHDAMYWYRQDPGQGLRLIYYSQIVNDFQKGDIAEGYSVSREKKESFPLTVTSAQKNPTAFYLCASSPWTGNTEAFFGQGTRLTVV.

Only a few counts were recorded for this clone. This chain connects TRBV18 to TRBJ1-2; TRBD1 matches at 8 bases. The CDR3 runs 17 residues. CDR1 KGHSH and CDR2 LQKENI come from the germline V gene. After removal of 1 base from V and 8 bases from J, the junction contained 15 bases not matched to a gene. The CDR3 nucleotides read TGTGCCAGCTCACCACTAGGGACAGGTGACGACCGGGGGGGCTACACCTTC. It yields the protein CASSPLGTGDDRGGYTF.

This clone has just one count. The rearrangement joins TRBV18 to TRBJ1-1; D gene uncertain. Between the trimmed V and J ends, which lost 0 bases and 4 bases, there was a span of 3 bases. This CDR3 region has 12 residues. Germline CDR1 is KGHSH and CDR2 is LQKENI. CDR3: CASSPPGTEAFF. The CDR3 DNA follows: TGTGCCAGCTCACCACCCGGCACTGAAGCTTTCTTT.

This clone has only a few counts. This sequence joins TRBV5-6 and TRBJ1-2, with D maybe TRBD1 (5 bases). Germline CDR1 reads SGHDT; CDR2 reads YYEEEE. Between the trimmed V and J ends, which lost 4 bases and 4 bases, there was a span of 11 bases. This CDR3 is built from 13 residues. The CDR3 loop is CASSGGGVYGYTF. The CDR3 DNA reads as TGTGCCAGCAGCGGGGGAGGGGTCTATGGCTACACCTTC.

The CDR3 loop reads CASKQTSANTGELFF. In nucleotides, the CDR3 is TGTGCCAGTAAACAGACTAGCGCGAACACCGGGGAGCTGTTTTTT. The chain carries TRBV25-1 and TRBJ2-2, with 8 positions matching TRBD2. V was clipped by 9 bases and J by 0 bases; unmatched bases: 6. CDR1 and CDR2 from the germline V gene are MGHDK and SYGVNS. This CDR3 has 15 residues.

This clone has only a few counts. The gene calls are TRBV5-8 and TRBJ1-6; TRBD1 is a possible D gene (6 bases). The CDR3 length is 14 residues. The V gene's germline CDR1 is SGHTS and CDR2 YDEGEE. Trimming shortened V by 0 bases and J by 7 bases, and 8 bases separated the two germline ends. The CDR3 sequence is CASSLVTGNSPLHF. CDR3 DNA sequence: TGTGCCAGCAGCTTGGTTACAGGGAATTCACCCCTCCACTTT.

In the case of this clone: One end of the junction does not line up with germline, which may come from a read error. The chain is built from TRBV14 and TRBJ2-6, with D possibly matching TRBD2 (7 bases). The CDR3 spans 16 residues. Germline V CDR1 and CDR2: SGHDN, FVKESK. CDR3: CATSNLGDRGANGLTF. CDR3 nucleotide sequence: TGTGCCACCAGCAACTTAGGCGACCGGGGGGCCAACGGCCTGACTTTC.

This clone was detected only a few times. The chain uses TRBV15 and TRBJ2-7; 8 bases match TRBD1. The V gene's germline CDR1 is LNHNV and CDR2 YYDKDF (reference sequence). With 3 bases clipped from V and 2 bases from J, the junction kept 3 bases outside the gene matches. The CDR3 has 14 residues. CDR3 sequence: CATSSETGAYEQYF. As DNA, the CDR3 is TGTGCCACCAGCAGCGAGACAGGGGCCTACGAGCAGTACTTC. Drawing the rest from reference TRBV15 and TRBJ2-7, the complete variable domain is DAMVIQNPRYQVTQFGKPVTLSCSQTLNHNVMYWYQQKSSQAPKLLFHYYDKDFNNEADTPDNFQSRRPNTSFCFLDIRSPGLGDTAMYLCATSSETGAYEQYFGPGTRLTVT.

Only one count was recorded for this clone. The V call is TRBV7-8, the J call TRBJ1-2; 9 nucleotides align to TRBD1. The CDR3 sequence is 15 residues long. The V and J ends lost 4 bases and 2 bases, in that order; junction bases with no gene match: 5. Germline loops: CDR1 SGHVS, CDR2 FQNEAQ. CDR3 nucleotide sequence: TGTGCCAGCAGCTCGGGACAGGGATTCAACTATGGCTACACCTTC. This codes for CASSSGQGFNYGYTF. The variable domain in full, completed from reference TRBV7-8 and TRBJ1-2, reads GAGVSQSPRYKVAKRGQDVALRCDPISGHVSLFWYQQALGQGPEFLTYFQNEAQLDKSGLPSDRFFAERPEGSVSTLKIQRTQQEDSAVYLCASSSGQGFNYGYTFGSGTRLTVV.

V is TRBV11-2 and J is TRBJ2-7; the match to TRBD1 covers 9 bases. V trimming: 5 bases; J trimming: 2 bases; junction bases outside the gene matches: 4. The CDR3 sequence is 14 residues long. Germline V gene lookup returns CDR1 SGHAT and CDR2 FQNNGV. CDR3 nucleotides: TGTGCCAGCAGCCGGGACAGGGAGACCTACGAGCAGTACTTC. It yields the protein CASSRDRETYEQYF.

The chain is built from TRBV9 and TRBJ2-5; D gene uncertain. The germline V gene encodes CDR1 SGDLS and CDR2 YYNGEE. V was clipped by 4 bases and J by 1 base, with 8 bases between them. This CDR3 has 13 residues. CDR3 coding DNA: TGTGCCAGCAGCCGAACATTCCAAGAGACCCAGTACTTC. It yields the protein CASSRTFQETQYF.

The rearrangement links TRBV6-4 to TRBJ2-1; 14 bases match TRBD2. The CDR3 contains 15 residues. Germline V gene sequence: CDR1 MRHNA, CDR2 SNTAGT. V lost 8 bases and J lost 7; bases outside the gene matches: 7. The CDR3 is CASAKTSGGGNEQFF. CDR3 bases: TGTGCCAGCGCGAAGACTAGCGGGGGGGGAAATGAGCAGTTCTTC.

This sequence joins TRBV7-3 and TRBJ2-2, with TRBD1 matching over 10 bases. The CDR3 totals 14 residues. Germline lookup yields CDR1 SGHTA and CDR2 FQGTGA. Trimming cost V 5 bases and J 7 bases; bases outside gene matches: 4. CDR3 nucleotides: TGTGCCAGCAGCCGGGACAGGGGTGTCGGGGAGCTGTTTTTT. This codes for CASSRDRGVGELFF.

V gene TRBV5-4 combines with J gene TRBJ2-1, with 8 bases aligning to TRBD2. Per the germline V gene, CDR1 is SGHNT and CDR2 is YYREEE (reference sequence). The CDR3 length is 14 residues. V gave up 2 bases and J gave up 8 bases; unmatched junction bases: 6. The CDR3 sequence: CASSLRRGDDEQFF. The CDR3, as DNA: TGTGCCAGCAGCTTAAGGCGGGGGGACGATGAGCAGTTCTTC.

The gene calls are TRBV10-3 and TRBJ2-3; 13 positions agree with TRBD2. The J segment lost 3 bases and the V segment lost 6 bases, leaving 6 bases of the junction unmatched. Germline lookup yields CDR1 ENHRY and CDR2 SYGVKD. The CDR3 extends over 16 amino acids. CDR3 coding DNA: TGTGCCATCAGGACGGGACTAGCGGGGTTTACAGATACGCAGTATTTT. Amino acids: CAIRTGLAGFTDTQYF.

The chain combines TRBV7-9 with TRBJ1-1, with 10 bases lining up with TRBD1. Germline lookup yields CDR1 SEHNR and CDR2 FQNEAQ (reference sequence). V lost 5 bases, J lost 7 bases, and 13 bases stayed unmatched. The CDR3 sequence is 16 residues long. The CDR3 loop is CASSQGQGRGISEAFF. The CDR3 DNA sequence: TGTGCCAGCAGCCAGGGACAGGGGAGGGGAATAAGTGAAGCTTTCTTT.

This clone occurred once. The chain combines TRBV9 with TRBJ1-2; no firm D call. V dropped 0 bases and J dropped 1 base, with 7 bases sitting between them. This CDR3 comprises 14 residues. Germline loops: CDR1 SGDLS, CDR2 YYNGEE. The CDR3 DNA reads TGTGCCAGCAGCGTAGATCGGGGTAACTATGGCTACACCTTC. This gives the protein CASSVDRGNYGYTF. Full variable domain (remainder filled in from reference TRBV9 and TRBJ1-2): DSGVTQTPKHLITATGQRVTLRCSPRSGDLSVYWYQQSLDQGLQFLIQYYNGEERAKGNILERFSAQQFPDLHSELNLSSLELGDSALYFCASSVDRGNYGYTFGSGTRLTVV.